This T cell receptor beta chain was recorded in a study of post-analysis software for immune sequencing data. Study summary: The study covered relapsing-remitting, secondary progressive and progressive-relapsing courses of multiple sclerosis. Study outcomes and limitations: Roughly 5 TRBV segments, TRBV5-6, TRBV5-1 and TRBV20-1 among them, were found more frequent in patients than controls. A significant reduction in normalized Chao1 diversity was observed in multiple sclerosis patients versus controls. By F measure, samples from a shared preparation batch strongly co-clustered.

TCR beta libraries were prepared from cDNA with unique molecular identifiers. Some 500,000 cDNA molecules were obtained per 1 to 10 million input T cells. TCRdb analysed the PCR reads with MiXCR anew, one entry per CDR3 protein. This sample has almost 700,000 distinct CDR3 sequences, with around 60% found just once. For this clonotype: What it binds is unknown.

This CDR3 region has 14 residues. Germline trimming cut 3 bases from V and 3 bases from J; bases unmatched to any gene: 5. The germline gives CDR1 MNHEY, CDR2 SMNVEV (reference sequence). The sequence was collected from a girl aged 2-10 years with multiple sclerosis. The V and J genes are TRBV27 and TRBJ2-7, with 7 bases identical to TRBD1. Sequencing was carried out using blood. CDR3 residues: CASSFSGTVYEQYF. The CDR3 DNA is TGTGCCAGCAGTTTCTCCGGGACAGTCTACGAGCAGTACTTC.